This TCR beta chain stems from a study of T cells in Graves' hyperthyroidism and ophthalmopathy. The wider study: Prior to any treatment, at the point of initial diagnosis, peripheral blood was collected.

Diagnoses used clinical symptoms, serum thyroxine and TRAb, thyroid ultrasound and orbital computed tomography. V dropped 0 bases and J dropped 4; count of bases not matched to a gene: 5. Per the germline V gene, CDR1 is GTSNPN and CDR2 is SVGIG (reference sequence). There are 14 residues in the CDR3. This clonotype was picked up many times. No antigen is known for it. Study-wide results and caveats: Classification by a 13 V-J model distinguished ophthalmopathy from stable hyperthyroidism. Most expanded thyroid clonotypes above 0.001 recurred in blood.

Researchers amplified the TCR beta CDR3 regions from RNA transcripts. TCR CDR3 underwent first-round RT-PCR with the HTBI primer set. TCRdb fed the multiplex PCR reads into MiXCR, producing one record per CDR3 protein. Of 330,000 or so distinct CDR3 sequences listed, about a sixth are singletons. This clonotype was obtained from a woman aged 40 to 50 with Graves' ophthalmopathy. The rearrangement uses TRBV30 and TRBJ2-7, with 8 bases lining up with TRBD2. The specimen was blood. The CDR3 region has the DNA TGTGCCTGGAGTGTTACGGCGGGAGGATACGAGCAGTACTTC. It is translated as CAWSVTAGGYEQYF.